The rows below give T cell receptor beta chains drawn from one sample of a study of identical twins. TCRdb re-analysed the 5' RACE reads in MiXCR, keeping a single row per CDR3 protein. The sample records a few hundred thousand distinct CDR3 sequences, 13% to 15% being singletons. The data were also submitted as part of a second study, on yellow fever vaccine responses in identical twins.

Sequenced input: CD4+ T cells sorted from blood. Receptors were obtained from a woman between 18 and 29 years old in good health. Both conserved end residues are part of each CDR3. The order of the fields is J gene, V gene, D gene, clone size, CDR3 DNA, CDR3 protein. A D gene is named only where the DNA matches it firmly. Some rows mark clone size as missing; the rest say once, few, many or name a class of expanded clone.

>TRBJ1-4|TRBV6-5|TRBD1|NA
TGTGCCAGCAGTTATTCGGGACAGGGAGTAGCAACTAATGAAAAACTGTTTTTT
CASSYSGQGVATNEKLFF
>TRBJ1-2|TRBV20-1|NA|few
TGCAGTGCTAGTCTTGCAGGAAATGGCTACACCTTC
CSASLAGNGYTF
>TRBJ2-5|TRBV5-5|TRBD2|NA
TGTGCCAGCAGCCTAGGACTAGCGGGGGGGGCGGAGACCCAGTACTTC
CASSLGLAGGAETQYF
>TRBJ2-1|TRBV12-5|TRBD2|few
TGTGCTAGTGGTTTGAGGGCGGGAGGGCCGAGTGAGCAGTTCTTC
CASGLRAGGPSEQFF
>TRBJ2-3|TRBV6-1|TRBD2|NA
TGTGCCAGCACCGCCTCCGGGACTAGCGCAGATACGCAGTATTTT
CASTASGTSADTQYF
>TRBJ2-7|TRBV27|TRBD2|NA
TGTGCCAGCAGCTCCCGACCCCCGGCTAGCGGGAGCTACGAGCAGTACTTC
CASSSRPPASGSYEQYF
>TRBJ2-2|TRBV10-3|NA|NA
TGTGCCATCAGTGATGGGTGGAGGAACACCGGGGAGCTGTTTTTT
CAISDGWRNTGELFF
>TRBJ1-3|TRBV28|NA|NA
TGTGCCAGCGCGGGGAGGATTGGGGCCTCTGGAAACACCATATATTTT
CASAGRIGASGNTIYF
>TRBJ2-3|TRBV5-1|TRBD1|NA
TGCGCCAGCAGCCCAGGACAGGGGGCAAATACGCAGTATTTT
CASSPGQGANTQYF
>TRBJ1-4|TRBV12-3/TRBV12-4|TRBD1|NA
TGTGCCAGCAGGCGGGCAGGGGGCCCAACTAATGAAAAACTGTTTTTT
CASRRAGGPTNEKLFF
>TRBJ2-5|TRBV10-3|TRBD2|few
TGTGCCATCAGTGGCGGGGGGGCGTGGGAGACCCAGTACTTC
CAISGGGAWETQYF
>TRBJ2-1|TRBV5-1|TRBD2|few
TGCGCCAGCAGCAGAATGACTAGCGGGAGGTCGGATGAGCAGTTCTTC
CASSRMTSGRSDEQFF
>TRBJ2-4|TRBV15|TRBD1|NA
TGTGCCACCAGCTTGATCTGGGACAGAGTTGAAAACATTCAGTACTTC
CATSLIWDRVENIQYF
>TRBJ2-7|TRBV5-4|NA|few
TGTGCCAGCAGCCCTGGGCTCAAACCCTACGAGCAGTACTTC
CASSPGLKPYEQYF
>TRBJ2-3|TRBV5-6|TRBD2|NA
TGTGCCAGCAGCCCTGGCGGGAGGGCAAAGGATACGCAGTATTTT
CASSPGGRAKDTQYF
>TRBJ1-4|TRBV12-3/TRBV12-4|NA|NA
TGTGCCAGCACCAGGGCTAGGGGTGAAAAACTGTTTTTT
CASTRARGEKLFF
>TRBJ2-1|TRBV12-3/TRBV12-4|NA|few
TGTGCCAGCAGTAACAAGGGGTTTACTGAGCAGTTCTTC
CASSNKGFTEQFF
>TRBJ1-1|TRBV10-3|NA|NA
TGTGCCATCAGCATAGGGGAGAACACTGAAGCTTTCTTT
CAISIGENTEAFF